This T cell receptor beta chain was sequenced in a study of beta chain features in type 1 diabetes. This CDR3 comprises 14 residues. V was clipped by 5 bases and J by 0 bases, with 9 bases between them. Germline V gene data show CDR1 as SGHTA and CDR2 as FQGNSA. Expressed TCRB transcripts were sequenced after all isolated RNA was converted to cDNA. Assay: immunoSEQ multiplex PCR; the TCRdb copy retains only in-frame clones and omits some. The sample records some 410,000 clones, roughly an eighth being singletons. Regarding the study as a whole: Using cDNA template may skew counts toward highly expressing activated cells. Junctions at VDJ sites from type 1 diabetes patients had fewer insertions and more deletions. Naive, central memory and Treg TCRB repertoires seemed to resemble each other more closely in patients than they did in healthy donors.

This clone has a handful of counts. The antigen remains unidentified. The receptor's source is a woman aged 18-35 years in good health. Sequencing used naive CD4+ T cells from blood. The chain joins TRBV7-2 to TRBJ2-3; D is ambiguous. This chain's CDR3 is CASSPRLSTDTQYF. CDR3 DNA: TGTGCCAGCAGCCCCCGGCTCAGCACAGATACGCAGTATTTT.